This T cell receptor (beta chain) was recovered during a study of blood T cell repertoires in COVID-19. Study at large: The United States, Italy and Spain provided the acute and convalescent COVID-19 samples. The cDNA or gDNA used as material had been derived from T cells, B-cell-depleted T cells, or PBMCs.

Original handling: The authors estimated nucleated cell counts from reference gene primer amplification. Here immunoSEQ multiplex PCR was the method, and the copy in TCRdb shows in-frame clones only, minus some. Clone size and V and J calls were adopted from that table, with D and trimming inferred from the DNA. The table lists around 43,000 clones, 75% to 90% of them singletons. The V end lost 4 bases, the J end lost 7 bases, and 16 bases lay between the germline ends. Germline CDR1 is KGHSH and CDR2 is LQKENI. The CDR3 extends over 14 amino acids. The source material was peripheral blood. The rearrangement uses TRBV18 and TRBJ1-1, with D possibly TRBD1 on 5 matching bases. This TCR derives from a woman aged 70-85 years with acute or convalescent COVID-19. CDR3 residues: CASSRDSLSVEAFF. CDR3 coding DNA: TGTGCCAGCTCACGGGACTCCCTATCTGTTGAAGCTTTCTTT.